This is a list of T cell receptor beta chains from one sample in a study of cytomegalovirus exposure and HLA in healthy donors. Profiling relied on immunoSEQ multiplex PCR, and the TCRdb table lists in-frame clones only, not all of them. In the table there are some 200,000 clones, about 85% of which are singletons. The sequenced sample consisted of PBMCs. These receptors all stem from a man aged 50 or older in good health and CMV-seronegative. Both conserved end residues are part of each CDR3. The D gene is left open where the match is weak. Size is stated for part of the rows, as once, few or many counts, or as a class when the clone is expanded.

j_call | v_call | d_call | clone_size | cdr3_nt | cdr3_aa
TRBJ1-1 | TRBV19 | TRBD1 | . | TGTGCCAGTGGACAGGGGAACACTGAAGCTTTCTTT | CASGQGNTEAFF
TRBJ1-2 | TRBV29-1 | TRBD1 | . | TGCAGCGGTGGGACAGCCTCATATGGCTACACCTTC | CSGGTASYGYTF
TRBJ2-7 | TRBV5-4 | TRBD1 | . | TGTGCCAGCAGGAGACAGGGGGACTCGATCTACGAGCAGTACTTC | CASRRQGDSIYEQYF
TRBJ1-5 | TRBV7-2 | TRBD1 | . | TGTGCCAGCAGCTTGGGGACAGGGAGCAATCAGCCCCAGCATTTT | CASSLGTGSNQPQHF
TRBJ1-1 | TRBV23-1 | . | . | TGCGCCAGCCCCCCCGTCCACGGAGGGTTCACTGAAGCTTTCTTT | CASPPVHGGFTEAFF
TRBJ2-3 | TRBV5-5 | . | . | TGTGCCAGCACAACAGGGAGCACAGATACGCAGTATTTT | CASTTGSTDTQYF
TRBJ1-1 | TRBV4-1 | TRBD1 | . | TGCGCCAGCAGCCAAGATCCGCCAGGGGGCTTAGCTGGTGAAGCTTTCTTT | CASSQDPPGGLAGEAFF
TRBJ1-2 | TRBV9 | TRBD1 | . | TGTGCCAGCAGCCACGGGACAGGGGGCAGATCTAACTATGGCTACACCTTC | CASSHGTGGRSNYGYTF
TRBJ1-2 | TRBV19 | TRBD1 | . | TGTGCCAGTACCACTCTGGGGACAGGGGGCGGCTACACCTTC | CASTTLGTGGGYTF
TRBJ2-5 | TRBV4-1 | . | . | TGCGCCAGCAGCCAAGAGACTACCCAAGAGACCCAGTACTTC | CASSQETTQETQYF
TRBJ2-4 | TRBV7-2 | TRBD2 | . | TGTGCCAGCAGCATCGGGGGGGCGGCCAAAAACATTCAGTACTTC | CASSIGGAAKNIQYF
TRBJ1-1 | TRBV4-2 | . | . | TGTGCCAGCAGCCAAAGTCCTAAGGGGGATACTGAAGCTTTCTTT | CASSQSPKGDTEAFF
TRBJ2-5 | TRBV9 | TRBD2 | . | TGTGCCAGCAGCGTAGGGACTAGCGGGAGGGAGACCCAGTACTTC | CASSVGTSGRETQYF
TRBJ1-3 | TRBV9 | . | . | TGTGCCAGCAGCGTAGATTCGGGAAACACCATATATTTT | CASSVDSGNTIYF
TRBJ1-6 | TRBV6-5 | . | . | TGTGCCAGCAGTTACTCGGGAGGGGCTTTTAATTCACCCCTCCACTTT | CASSYSGGAFNSPLHF
TRBJ2-7 | TRBV12-5 | . | . | TGTGCTAGTGGTTTGGTCCCCATCCCTTCAGGGTTCCAAATATACAGTGCCTACGAGCAGTACTTC | CASGLVPIPSGFQIYSAYEQYF
TRBJ2-5 | TRBV19 | TRBD1 | . | TGTGCCAGTAGTATCGGTAACAGGGGTAGAGAGACCCAGTACTTC | CASSIGNRGRETQYF
TRBJ2-3 | TRBV27 | TRBD2 | few | TGTGCCAGCAGCAGGACTAGCCGCACAGATACGCAGTATTTT | CASSRTSRTDTQYF
TRBJ1-6 | TRBV10-2 | . | . | TGCGCCAGCAGTGAACCAGGGCTGGCAGTAACACCCCTCCACTTT | CASSEPGLAVTPLHF
TRBJ1-2 | TRBV30 | TRBD1 | . | TGTGCCTGGGCCGGGACAGCCGATAACTATGGCTACACCTTC | CAWAGTADNYGYTF
TRBJ2-3 | TRBV7-3 | . | . | TGTGCCAGCAGCTTACGTAGAAATCCAAATACGCAGTATTTT | CASSLRRNPNTQYF
TRBJ2-3 | TRBV5-1 | TRBD1 | . | TGCGCCAGCAGCTTGTTGGGACAGGGTGCAGATACGCAGTATTTT | CASSLLGQGADTQYF
TRBJ2-7 | TRBV19 | . | . | TGTGCCAGTAGTATGGGGGCTGGAAACGAGCAGTACTTC | CASSMGAGNEQYF
TRBJ1-2 | TRBV6-1 | TRBD1 | . | TGTGCCAGCAGTGAGCCGGGACAGGGGTATGGCTACACCTTC | CASSEPGQGYGYTF
TRBJ2-7 | TRBV11-2 | . | . | TGTGCCAGCAGCTCTTCCTACGAGCAGTACTTC | CASSSSYEQYF
TRBJ2-5 | TRBV7-8 | TRBD2 | few | TGTGCCAGCAGCTTGTGGACTAGAATCACCCAAGAGACCCAGTACTTC | CASSLWTRITQETQYF
TRBJ2-7 | TRBV9 | . | . | TGTGCCAGCAGCGGGCCAGGAGGGCCCTTTAAGCAGTACTTC | CASSGPGGPFKQYF
TRBJ2-1 | TRBV9 | . | . | TGTGCCAGCAGCCCCTCGAGCTCCTACAATGAGCAGTTCTTC | CASSPSSSYNEQFF
TRBJ1-1 | TRBV19 | . | . | TGTGCCAGTAGGAGCGACAGGTTGAACACTGAAGCTTTCTTT | CASRSDRLNTEAFF
TRBJ2-3 | TRBV5-1 | . | . | TGCGCCAGCAGGCCAGACAGGAGCACAGATACGCAGTATTTT | CASRPDRSTDTQYF
TRBJ1-3 | TRBV5-1 | . | . | TGCGCCAGCAGCTTGGGACAGGTTGAAAACACCATATATTTT | CASSLGQVENTIYF
TRBJ1-2 | TRBV5-1 | . | . | TGCGCCAGCAGCTTACAGAGAAACTATGGCTACACCTTC | CASSLQRNYGYTF
TRBJ2-7 | TRBV7-2 | . | few | TGTGCCAGCAGCGCGGTCCTAGCTTCCGAGCAGTACTTC | CASSAVLASEQYF
TRBJ1-2 | TRBV6-6 | . | . | TGTGCCAGCAGTTACGGTCAGGGGATCAACTATGGCTACACCTTC | CASSYGQGINYGYTF
TRBJ1-4 | TRBV11-2 | . | . | TGTGCCAGCAGCTTTCAAGGGGGTGCTAATGAAAAACTGTTTTTT | CASSFQGGANEKLFF
TRBJ2-7 | TRBV15 | TRBD1 | . | TGTGCCACCAGCAGGGACAGGGTGGGTGGCTACGAGCAGTACTTC | CATSRDRVGGYEQYF
TRBJ1-3 | TRBV6-5 | TRBD1 | . | TGTGCCAGCACCCAGGGGGCTGACATATATTTT | CASTQGADIYF
TRBJ2-6 | TRBV9 | . | . | TGTGCCAGCAGCGTAGCTAGGTCTGGGGCCAACGTCCTGACTTTC | CASSVARSGANVLTF
TRBJ2-7 | TRBV18 | . | . | TGTGCCAGCTCAGCAGGGCCAGCCTACGAGCAGTACTTC | CASSAGPAYEQYF
TRBJ2-2 | TRBV6-1 | . | . | TGTGCCAGCAGTGGGACGTCCCGGGGTACCGGGGAGCTGTTTTTT | CASSGTSRGTGELFF
TRBJ1-5 | TRBV6-4 | TRBD1 | . | TGTGCCAGCAGTACCACGAGGGGGCGGCAGCCCCAGCATTTT | CASSTTRGRQPQHF
TRBJ2-2 | TRBV11-2 | . | . | TGTGCCAGCAGCCCAAGAATCACGGCGACAGGATACGGGGAGCTGTTTTTT | CASSPRITATGYGELFF
TRBJ1-1 | TRBV5-1 | . | . | TGCGCCAGCAGCTTGGACAGGCCCACTGAAGCTTTCTTT | CASSLDRPTEAFF
TRBJ2-1 | TRBV2 | TRBD2 | . | TGTGCCATTCTCGGGGGGGGCGCCTACAATGAGCAGTTCTTC | CAILGGGAYNEQFF
TRBJ2-7 | TRBV4-3 | . | . | TGCGCCAGCAGCCAAGGGGATTGGGGGGACGAGCAGTACTTC | CASSQGDWGDEQYF
TRBJ1-2 | TRBV10-3 | . | . | TGTGCCATCAGCGCCTCAAGCTCAGGGGAAGGTGGCTACACCTTC | CAISASSSGEGGYTF
TRBJ1-6 | TRBV6-5 | . | once | TGTGCCAGCGCCCGGAGCTCCTATAATTCACCCCTCCACTTT | CASARSSYNSPLHF
TRBJ2-3 | TRBV10-3 | . | . | TGTGCCATCAGTGAGTCGCCGGGGTTGGACACAGATACGCAGTATTTT | CAISESPGLDTDTQYF
TRBJ2-7 | TRBV5-1 | . | . | TGCGCCAGCAGCCAGGACAGTTACGAGCAGTACTTC | CASSQDSYEQYF
TRBJ2-7 | TRBV10-3 | TRBD1 | . | TGTGCCATCGCCTTAGGACAGGGGAACTACGAGCAGTACTTC | CAIALGQGNYEQYF
TRBJ1-1 | TRBV10-1 | . | . | TGCGCCAGCAGTGAGTCATGGGGGCGCGGGGCTTTCTTT | CASSESWGRGAFF
TRBJ1-1 | TRBV30 | TRBD1 | . | TGTGCCTGGAGGCCCAGGGGGGCATCCCCTGAAGCTTTCTTT | CAWRPRGASPEAFF
TRBJ1-3 | TRBV4-3 | . | few | TGCGCCAGCAGCCCAGAGTTCAGGGAAAGCTCTGGAAACACCATATATTTT | CASSPEFRESSGNTIYF
TRBJ1-2 | TRBV27 | TRBD1 | . | TGTGCCAGCAGTTTGAACAGGGGCTATGGCTACACCTTC | CASSLNRGYGYTF
TRBJ2-2 | TRBV27 | . | . | TGTGCCAGCAGTTTAGGAGGGGTGATCGGGGAGCTGTTTTTT | CASSLGGVIGELFF
TRBJ1-1 | TRBV6-4 | TRBD1 | . | TGTGCCAGCAGAGCAGGGGGCGCGGACACTGAAGCTTTCTTT | CASRAGGADTEAFF
TRBJ2-7 | TRBV2 | . | . | TGTGCCAGCAGGACCACTACTAGGAAGAGCGAGCAGTACTTC | CASRTTTRKSEQYF
TRBJ2-3 | TRBV5-1 | TRBD2 | . | TGCGCCAGCAGCCTTGGGGGGGGCACAGATACGCAGTATTTT | CASSLGGGTDTQYF
TRBJ2-7 | TRBV2 | . | . | TGTGCCAGCAAATCGGCCTACGAGCAGTACTTC | CASKSAYEQYF
TRBJ2-5 | TRBV7-7 | . | . | TGTGCTAGCAGCTTGCAGGAACGGGGGACCCAGTACTTC | CASSLQERGTQYF